This is a list of T cell receptor beta chains from one sample in a study of blood T cell repertoires in COVID-19. Using immunoSEQ multiplex PCR, the repertoire was profiled, and TCRdb retains in-frame clones only, with some absent. The data contain some 120,000 clones, roughly 80% of them singletons. Sequenced input: peripheral blood. These receptors were obtained from a woman aged 25 to 39 who had recovered from COVID-19. CDR3s include the opening cysteine and the closing phenylalanine or tryptophan. D genes are given only for firm matches. Not every row has a clone size; where given, it reads once, few, many or a size class.

CDR3aa | CDR3nt | d_gene | j_gene | v_gene | abundance
CASSLGRDQPQHF | TGTGCCAGCAGCTTAGGCAGGGATCAGCCCCAGCATTTT | NA | TRBJ1-5 | TRBV7-8 | few
CASSQPQGIPNEKLFF | TGCGCCAGCAGCCAACCACAGGGCATACCGAATGAAAAACTGTTTTTT | NA | TRBJ1-4 | TRBV4-1 | NA
CASSNSYGYTF | TGTGCCAGTAGTAACAGCTATGGCTACACCTTC | NA | TRBJ1-2 | TRBV19 | NA
CASSPLRANNSPLHF | TGTGCCAGCAGCCCGTTGAGGGCGAATAATTCACCCCTCCACTTT | NA | TRBJ1-6 | TRBV11-2 | few
CASSWGTGGGSGYTF | TGTGCCAGCAGTTGGGGGACAGGAGGTGGCTCTGGCTACACCTTC | TRBD1 | TRBJ1-2 | TRBV27 | NA
CASSGRLAGFQETQYF | TGCGCCAGCAGCGGCCGACTAGCGGGGTTCCAAGAGACCCAGTACTTC | TRBD2 | TRBJ2-5 | TRBV5-1 | NA
CASGSRRAGELFF | TGTGCCAGTGGAAGCAGGAGGGCCGGGGAGCTGTTTTTT | NA | TRBJ2-2 | TRBV12-3/TRBV12-4 | NA
CASSEEWGGANEKLFF | TGTGCCAGCAGTGAGGAGTGGGGGGGCGCGAATGAAAAACTGTTTTTT | NA | TRBJ1-4 | TRBV2 | NA
CASSLGDRAYNEQFF | TGTGCCAGCAGCTTGGGGGACAGGGCCTACAATGAGCAGTTCTTC | TRBD1 | TRBJ2-1 | TRBV5-6 | once
CASSLAGLNEQFF | TGTGCCAGCAGTTTAGCGGGACTCAATGAGCAGTTCTTC | NA | TRBJ2-1 | TRBV12-3/TRBV12-4 | NA
CASSLRGDTEAFF | TGTGCCAGCAGCTTGCGGGGGGACACTGAAGCTTTCTTT | NA | TRBJ1-1 | TRBV7-2 | NA
CASSLGDRGTETQYF | TGTGCCAGCAGCTTAGGGGACAGGGGAACGGAGACCCAGTACTTC | TRBD1 | TRBJ2-5 | TRBV13 | NA
CASSWDRETGELFF | TGTGCCAGCAGCTGGGACAGGGAGACCGGGGAGCTGTTTTTT | TRBD1 | TRBJ2-2 | TRBV6-5 | NA
CASSLGTGSRGYTF | TGCGCCAGCAGCTTGGGGACAGGATCGCGGGGCTACACCTTC | TRBD1 | TRBJ1-2 | TRBV5-1 | once
CSVLRGPEAFF | TGCAGCGTTCTCAGGGGTCCTGAAGCTTTCTTT | NA | TRBJ1-1 | TRBV29-1 | NA